The 14 T cell receptor beta chains listed next were all sequenced from one sample in a study of shared clonotypes between healthy human individuals. Selected positively for CCR7 and CD45RO-negative, naive CD8 cells excluded terminally differentiated effector memory CD45RA+ cells. Sequenced by immunoSEQ multiplex PCR; TCRdb stores in-frame clones only, minus some. The table shows nearly 2 million clones, with about 94% occurring only once. Sequenced sample: naive CD8+ T cells sorted from blood. These receptors were collected from a man between 18 and 35 years old in good health.

This clone was observed once. A read error is possible here, since a much larger clone lies one base away. The sample has other DNA sequences that encode this CDR3 too. The chain employs TRBV6-5 and TRBJ2-7; weak D call: TRBD1 (5 bases). Germline lookup yields CDR1 MNHEY and CDR2 SVGAGI. The CDR3 contains 13 residues. V was shortened by 2 bases and J by 3 bases, with 8 bases between the two germline ends. CDR3: CASSYAQGYEQYF. CDR3 nucleotides: TGTGCCAGCAGTTACGCGCAGGGCTACGAGCAGTACTTC.

This sequence joins TRBV13 and TRBJ1-2; D is ambiguous. CDR1 PRHDT and CDR2 FYEKMQ come from the germline V gene (reference sequence). The length of the CDR3 is 13 residues. Trimming took off 1 base at V and 1 base at J, with 4 bases between the two ends. CDR3 coding DNA: TGTGCCAGCAGCTTAGACCTTAACTATGGCTACACCTTC. It specifies CASSLDLNYGYTF.

The chain joins TRBV6-1 to TRBJ2-7, with a weak D call TRBD2 (5 bases). The CDR3 runs 15 residues. Trimming removed 1 base at V and 3 bases at J, with 13 bases between. Germline V CDR1 and CDR2: MNHNS, SASEGT. The CDR3 reads CASSEGPGLGYEQYF. Here the CDR3 DNA reads TGTGCCAGCAGTGAAGGCCCCGGACTGGGCTACGAGCAGTACTTC.

The chain joins TRBV9 to TRBJ2-1, with 13 bases aligning to TRBD2. The junction had 11 bases not matched to a gene; V was cut back by 6 bases and J by 5 bases. CDR3 length: 17 residues. The germline gives CDR1 SGDLS, CDR2 YYNGEE. Here the CDR3 reads CASTNRGLAGPDNEQFF. The CDR3 DNA sequence: TGTGCCAGCACCAACCGGGGACTAGCGGGACCTGACAATGAGCAGTTCTTC. Variable domain in full (rest from reference TRBV9 and TRBJ2-1): DSGVTQTPKHLITATGQRVTLRCSPRSGDLSVYWYQQSLDQGLQFLIQYYNGEERAKGNILERFSAQQFPDLHSELNLSSLELGDSALYFCASTNRGLAGPDNEQFFGPGTRLTVL.

This rearrangement joins TRBV27 to TRBJ2-2, with TRBD2 identical over 7 bases. The CDR3 sequence is 16 residues long. The germline CDR1 and CDR2 sequences are MNHEY and SMNVEV (reference sequence). V lost 2 bases, J lost 4 bases, and 7 bases stayed unmatched. The CDR3 DNA reads TGTGCCAGCAGTTTAATTTCCCCGGGGGGCACCGGGGAGCTGTTTTTT. Protein product: CASSLISPGGTGELFF.

The V and J genes are TRBV6-8 and TRBJ2-2; the D gene is possibly TRBD2 (5 bases). The germline V gene has CDR1 MNHGY and CDR2 SAAAGT. The CDR3 totals 17 residues. V dropped 2 bases and J dropped 3 bases, with 16 bases sitting between them. The CDR3: CASSYPDLEGYTGELFF. The CDR3 DNA reads TGTGCCAGCAGTTACCCTGACTTAGAGGGTTACACCGGGGAGCTGTTTTTT.

This sequence joins TRBV19 and TRBJ2-7; no clear D. The length of the CDR3 is 15 residues. Trimming left V 6 bases short and J 1 base short, with 16 bases between. In germline, CDR1 is LNHDA, CDR2 SQIVND (reference sequence). CDR3 nucleotide sequence: TGTGCCAGTAGCCCCCGGTACCAGTCTTCCTACGAGCAGTACTTC. Amino acids: CASSPRYQSSYEQYF. The full variable domain, with the rest looked up from reference TRBV19 and TRBJ2-7, is DGGITQSPKYLFRKEGQNVTLSCEQNLNHDAMYWYRQDPGQGLRLIYYSQIVNDFQKGDIAEGYSVSREKKESFPLTVTSAQKNPTAFYLCASSPRYQSSYEQYFGPGTRLTVT.

V usage is TRBV27 and J usage is TRBJ2-7; D is ambiguous. The length of the CDR3 is 14 residues. Trimming cost V 8 bases and J 1 base, with 15 bases left between them. The germline CDR1 and CDR2 sequences are MNHEY and SMNVEV (reference sequence). Here the CDR3 DNA reads TGTGCCAGCGCTGACCGGGCCGTATCCTACGAGCAGTACTTC. The encoded protein is CASADRAVSYEQYF.

This sequence joins TRBV6-1 and TRBJ1-5, with D perhaps TRBD1 (5 bases). The germline CDR1 and CDR2 sequences are MNHNS and SASEGT. The ends were cut back, 4 bases at V and 15 bases at J, with 13 bases in the middle. CDR3 length: 11 residues. CDR3 in amino acids: CASSVTARWHF. In DNA form, the CDR3 reads TGTGCCAGCAGTGTGACAGCTCGGTGGCATTTT.

This chain's CDR3 is CASSYNKHEQFF. The CDR3 bases are TGTGCCAGCAGTTATAACAAACATGAGCAGTTCTTC. The chain joins TRBV6-5 to TRBJ2-1; unclear D gene. The ends were cut back, 3 bases at V and 8 bases at J, with 8 bases in the middle. CDR3 length: 12 residues. Germline V CDR1 and CDR2: MNHEY, SVGAGI.

This clone appeared once. The chain has TRBV28 and TRBJ2-2; D is possibly TRBD1 (5 bases). This CDR3 has 14 residues. Germline assignment: CDR1 MDHEN and CDR2 SYDVKM. V gave up 3 bases and J gave up 7 bases, with 12 bases separating them. CDR3 sequence (DNA): TGTGCCAGCAGTTTGCAGGGTCAAGTCGGGGAGCTGTTTTTT. Amino acids: CASSLQGQVGELFF.

The V call is TRBV4-1, the J call TRBJ1-5; D unclear. Trimming pared 3 bases from V and 6 bases from J, leaving 12 bases between. This CDR3 has 14 amino acids. In germline, CDR1 is MGHRA, CDR2 YSYEKL. DNA for the CDR3: TGCGCCAGCAGCCAGACACCCGTCGTTCAGCCCCAGCATTTT. This sequence encodes CASSQTPVVQPQHF.

CDR3 sequence (DNA): TGTGCCAGCAGAAGGACAGGGGTCGACTATGGCTACACCTTC. Its translation: CASRRTGVDYGYTF. The chain links TRBV7-9 to TRBJ1-2; 9 bases align to TRBD1. CDR1 is SEHNR and CDR2 is FQNEAQ in the germline V gene (reference sequence). The CDR3 length is 14 residues. The V gene end was trimmed by 6 bases and the J gene end by 3 bases; junction bases not matched to a gene: 5.

The V gene is TRBV10-2, the J gene TRBJ1-1, with unresolved D. CDR3 length: 13 residues. CDR1 WSHSY and CDR2 SAAADI come from the germline V gene. V shed 7 bases and J shed 1 base, with 10 bases lying between them. CDR3 coding DNA: TGCGCCAGCACCCTGACTGGGAACACTGAAGCTTTCTTT. Protein: CASTLTGNTEAFF.